These 5 T cell receptor beta chains came from one sample sequenced in a study of blood T cell repertoires in COVID-19. This table comes from immunoSEQ multiplex PCR, and its TCRdb copy is limited to in-frame clones, with some not included. The sample includes roughly 200,000 clones, about 87% seen only once; the top ten take around 2.7%. Sequenced input: PBMCs or T cells enriched from blood (not recorded which). Every receptor here comes from a woman aged 25 to 39 who had recovered from COVID-19.

The chain carries TRBV5-4 and TRBJ1-1, with D possibly matching TRBD1 (6 bases). Germline loops: CDR1 SGHNT, CDR2 YYREEE (reference sequence). V dropped 0 bases and J dropped 6 bases, with 9 bases sitting between them. The CDR3 sequence is 13 residues long. The CDR3, as DNA: TGTGCCAGCAGCTTGGATTCAGGGGCTGAAGCTTTCTTT. Translation gives CASSLDSGAEAFF. Combining the CDR3 with reference TRBV5-4 and TRBJ1-1 gives the whole variable domain ETGVTQSPTHLIKTRGQQVTLRCSSQSGHNTVSWYQQALGQGPQFIFQYYREEENGRGNFPPRFSGLQFPNYSSELNVNALELDDSALYLCASSLDSGAEAFFGQGTRLTVV.

The chain combines TRBV6-5 with TRBJ2-3; D is perhaps TRBD2 (6 bases). Trimming took off 10 bases at V and 1 base at J, with 18 bases between the two ends. This CDR3 contains 15 residues. Germline CDR1 is MNHEY and CDR2 is SVGAGI. The CDR3 sequence is CATSPNPGGTDTQYF. The CDR3 DNA reads as TGTGCCACCTCCCCTAACCCGGGGGGCACAGATACGCAGTATTTT.

The chain carries TRBV19 and TRBJ1-1, with D possibly TRBD1 on 6 matching bases. Trimming pared 5 bases from V and 5 bases from J, leaving 12 bases between. In germline, CDR1 is LNHDA, CDR2 SQIVND (reference sequence). The CDR3 totals 13 residues. Written as DNA, the CDR3 is TGTGCCAGTAGTCTTACAGGGTTGACTGAAGCTTTCTTT. As protein: CASSLTGLTEAFF. The full variable domain, in which reference TRBV19 and TRBJ1-1 provide the parts outside the CDR3, is DGGITQSPKYLFRKEGQNVTLSCEQNLNHDAMYWYRQDPGQGLRLIYYSQIVNDFQKGDIAEGYSVSREKKESFPLTVTSAQKNPTAFYLCASSLTGLTEAFFGQGTRLTVV.

The chain uses TRBV2 and TRBJ1-2, with 8 nucleotides matching TRBD1. The germline V gene encodes CDR1 SNHLY and CDR2 FYNNEI. V shed 8 bases, J shed 4 bases, and the junction held 3 bases outside the gene matches. CDR3 length: 12 amino acids. The CDR3 nucleotides are TGTGCCAGCCCCGGACAGGGCTATGGCTACACCTTC. Translating it yields CASPGQGYGYTF.

The chain is built from TRBV10-3 and TRBJ1-5; D gene uncertain. This CDR3 comprises 12 residues. Trimming removed 0 bases at V and 11 bases at J, with 8 bases between. Germline loops: CDR1 ENHRY, CDR2 SYGVKD. The CDR3 sequence: CAISESNGAQHF. The CDR3, as DNA: TGTGCCATCAGTGAGTCTAATGGAGCCCAGCATTTT.